Below, 27 T cell receptor beta chains from the same sample are listed, as sequenced in a study of metastatic and nonmetastatic thyroid tumors. Prior to thyroid surgery, none of the patients had received any treatment. TCRdb re-called the PCR reads via MiXCR. The top ten clones hold 2.5% to 3% of a sample with 50,000 or so clones, approximately 17% of them seen once. Sequences were obtained from blood. The origin of the receptors is a female donor with papillary thyroid cancer or a benign thyroid nodule (not recorded which). Some clones in this sample may be carry-over from other donors' samples.

Turning to this clone: One base away lies a much larger clone, so this may be a sequencing read error. The rearrangement links TRBV29-1 to TRBJ1-4, with TRBD1 identical over 10 bases. The length of the CDR3 is 14 residues. In germline, CDR1 is SQVTM, CDR2 ANQGSEA. Here the CDR3 DNA reads TGCATCGTAGAGACAGGGGGCGCGAGGGAAAAACTGTTTTTT. It is translated as CIVETGGAREKLFF.

This clone was detected ten times or more. CDR3 DNA sequence: TGTGCCAGCAGCTTATTAGGTAATAGCAATCAGCCCCAGCATTTT. Translating gives CASSLLGNSNQPQHF. V usage is TRBV7-9 and J usage is TRBJ1-5, with no clear D. Germline CDR1 SEHNR, CDR2 FQNEAQ (reference sequence). This CDR3 contains 15 residues. V gave up 2 bases and J gave up 0 bases, with 8 bases separating them.

This clone was counted ten times or more. The chain is built from TRBV24-1 and TRBJ2-3; D is unresolved. This CDR3 contains 13 residues. Germline loops: CDR1 KGHDR, CDR2 SFDVKD. V dropped 12 bases and J dropped 0 bases, with 12 bases sitting between them. Here the CDR3 DNA reads TGTGCCCCAGTGGGGTCTAGCACAGATACGCAGTATTTT. This encodes CAPVGSSTDTQYF.

The chain is built from TRBV19 and TRBJ1-5, with unresolved D. Trimming left V 5 bases short and J 0 bases short, with 11 bases between. The germline V gene encodes CDR1 LNHDA and CDR2 SQIVND (reference sequence). The CDR3 spans 15 residues. For the CDR3, the DNA is TGTGCCAGTAGTGAGGGTGCGTATAGCAATCAGCCCCAGCATTTT. This translates into CASSEGAYSNQPQHF.

This clone was counted at least ten times. The chain has TRBV6-1 and TRBJ2-3; 10 nucleotides align to TRBD2. The germline CDR1 and CDR2 sequences are MNHNS and SASEGT. This CDR3 is built from 15 residues. The junction had 7 bases not matched to a gene; V was cut back by 7 bases and J by 3 bases. The CDR3 loop is CASTTGLARTDTQYF. CDR3 nucleotide sequence: TGTGCCAGCACCACGGGACTAGCGAGAACAGATACGCAGTATTTT.

This clone was seen repeatedly, ten times or more. This rearrangement joins TRBV4-1 to TRBJ1-2; a possible D gene is TRBD1 (5 bases). With 1 base removed from V and 5 bases from J, the gap between germline ends came to 11 bases. Germline V CDR1 and CDR2: MGHRA, YSYEKL. This CDR3 is built from 14 residues. The CDR3 reads CASSQVLAGYGYTF. CDR3 nucleotides: TGCGCCAGCAGCCAAGTACTAGCAGGGTATGGCTACACCTTC.

The chain is built from TRBV11-1 and TRBJ1-1, with a tentative D call TRBD1 (6 bases). This CDR3 is built from 17 residues. Trimming left V 3 bases short and J 2 bases short, with 19 bases between. Germline-derived CDR1 and CDR2 are SGHAT and FQDESV (reference sequence). CDR3 coding DNA: TGTGCCAGCAGCTTCCCTGTCATGGGGGGGCCAAACACTGAAGCTTTCTTT. It is translated as CASSFPVMGGPNTEAFF.

This clone was detected many times. CDR3 nucleotides: TGCGCCAGCAGCCAAGTTGGGAGAGGGGTGGGTGAAAAACTGTTTTTT. It yields the protein CASSQVGRGVGEKLFF. The V gene is TRBV4-1, the J gene TRBJ1-4, with D perhaps matching TRBD1 (5 bases). The V and J ends lost 1 base and 7 bases respectively, with 16 bases between them. CDR3 length equals 16 residues. CDR1 MGHRA and CDR2 YSYEKL come from the germline V gene.

This clone was seen many times. The chain couples TRBV5-5 to TRBJ2-7; 8 bases map to TRBD2. After removal of 2 bases from V and 3 bases from J, the junction contained 7 bases not matched to a gene. This CDR3 is built from 15 residues. The germline V gene has CDR1 SGHKS and CDR2 YYEKEE (reference sequence). CDR3 in amino acids: CASSLGAGALYEQYF. CDR3 DNA: TGTGCCAGCAGCTTAGGAGCGGGAGCCCTCTACGAGCAGTACTTC.

In the case of this clone: Different DNA sequences within this sample yield the same CDR3. This sequence joins TRBV3-1 and TRBJ2-5; no reliable D call. V was cut by 2 bases and J by 4 bases, with 17 bases left in between. The CDR3 consists of 16 residues. Looked up from germline, CDR1 is LGHDT and CDR2 is YNNKEL (reference sequence). CDR3 coding DNA: TGTGCCAGCAGCCAACCCCGGTCCCCCTCGGGAGAGACCCAGTACTTC. Its translation is CASSQPRSPSGETQYF.

This clone was detected a few times. A read error is possible here, since a much larger clone lies one base away. V usage is TRBV2 and J usage is TRBJ1-2; D remains ambiguous. The CDR3 loop spans 13 amino acids. The V end lost 7 bases, the J end lost 9 bases, and 18 bases lay between the germline ends. CDR1 SNHLY and CDR2 FYNNEI come from the germline V gene. The CDR3 region has the DNA TGTGCCAGCACTCCCTCGTCGTGGGAGAGCTACACCTTC. Translating gives CASTPSSWESYTF.

This clone was seen more than once but under ten times. This chain uses TRBV6-1 with TRBJ1-2, with 7 bases lining up with TRBD1. The CDR3 loop spans 13 amino acids. Per germline, CDR1 MNHNS and CDR2 SASEGT. Trimming cost V 7 bases and J 5 bases; bases outside gene matches: 7. The CDR3 loop is CASILGTEYGYTF. CDR3 in DNA: TGTGCCAGCATCCTGGGGACAGAGTATGGCTACACCTTC.

The chain couples TRBV11-1 to TRBJ2-1; the D gene is possibly TRBD2 (6 bases). CDR1 is SGHAT and CDR2 is FQDESV in the germline V gene (reference sequence). This CDR3 is built from 16 residues. V was cut by 2 bases and J by 5 bases, with 16 bases left in between. CDR3 sequence (DNA): TGTGCCAGCAGCTTATGCCCTAGCGTGATAGACAATGAGCAGTTCTTC. This sequence encodes CASSLCPSVIDNEQFF.

This clone has a handful of counts. The CDR3 carries no conserved terminal phenylalanine or tryptophan, so it likely arises from a read error. The J gene is TRBJ1-5, the V gene TRBV5-6; tentative D call: TRBD1 (5 bases). This CDR3 is 19 amino acids long. Germline CDR1 is SGHDT and CDR2 is YYEEEE. The germline V and J ends were trimmed by 3 bases and 0 bases, with 22 bases remaining between them. The CDR3 DNA reads as TGTGCCAGCAGCTCCCTATCTAAGGGGTCAGGGTATAGCAATCAGCCCCAGCATCTT. It encodes CASSSLSKGSGYSNQPQHL.

This clone has at least ten counts. The CDR3 region has the DNA TGTGCCAGTAGTACCCTAGCGCCCACCGGGGAGCTGTTTTTT. Translation gives CASSTLAPTGELFF. The chain recombines TRBV19 with TRBJ2-2; D is possibly TRBD2 (6 bases). The CDR3 length is 14 residues. CDR1 is LNHDA, CDR2 SQIVND, per germline (reference sequence). The ends were cut back, 4 bases at V and 4 bases at J, with 10 bases in the middle.

This clone was seen repeatedly, ten times or more. The J gene is TRBJ1-5, the V gene TRBV20-1, with no clear D. This CDR3 contains 17 residues. Germline V lookup: CDR1 DFQATT, CDR2 SNEGSKA (reference sequence). With 0 bases removed from V and 1 base from J, the gap between germline ends came to 16 bases. CDR3 sequence: CSARDLRDYRSNQPQHF. The CDR3 DNA is TGCAGTGCTAGAGATCTAAGGGATTATAGAAGCAATCAGCCCCAGCATTTT.

This clone has more than one count but fewer than ten. The V gene is TRBV28, the J gene TRBJ2-3; 11 nucleotides match TRBD2. Germline CDR1 reads MDHEN; CDR2 reads SYDVKM. The J segment lost 4 bases and the V segment lost 4 bases, leaving 16 bases of the junction unmatched. The CDR3 totals 19 residues. The CDR3 sequence is CASSSPTPVLAGVPDTQYF. The CDR3 DNA is TGTGCCAGCAGTTCTCCGACCCCGGTACTAGCGGGAGTGCCAGATACGCAGTATTTT.

This clone was seen ten or more times. The genes are TRBV7-2 and TRBJ2-3; 7 positions match TRBD2. CDR1 is SGHTA and CDR2 is FQGNSA in the germline V gene. The CDR3 is made up of 15 amino acids. V was clipped by 5 bases and J by 0 bases; unmatched bases: 5. The CDR3 bases are TGTGCCAGCAGCCGCCTGGGGGGGAGCACAGATACGCAGTATTTT. Its translation is CASSRLGGSTDTQYF.

This clone has at least ten counts. The chain recombines TRBV4-2 with TRBJ2-1, with TRBD2 identical over 9 bases. The CDR3 loop spans 19 amino acids. With 4 bases clipped from V and 0 bases from J, the junction kept 13 bases outside the gene matches. Germline CDR1 LGHNA, CDR2 YNFKEQ. CDR3 in amino acids: CASSRDPPTSGLSYNEQFF. For the CDR3, the DNA is TGTGCCAGCAGCCGGGACCCCCCGACTAGCGGACTCTCCTACAATGAGCAGTTCTTC.

Only a few counts were recorded for this clone. The rearrangement joins TRBV2 to TRBJ2-7, with 7 positions matching TRBD2. Trimming removed 3 bases from V and 5 bases from J; junction bases left unmatched: 10. The CDR3 extends over 15 amino acids. Germline CDR1 is SNHLY and CDR2 is FYNNEI. The CDR3 loop is CASSESGNQRHEQYF. DNA for the CDR3: TGTGCCAGCAGTGAGAGCGGGAATCAAAGACACGAGCAGTACTTC. The full variable domain, completed using reference TRBV2 and TRBJ2-7, is EPEVTQTPSHQVTQMGQEVILRCVPISNHLYFYWYRQILGQKVEFLVSFYNNEISEKSEIFDDQFSVERPDGSNFTLKIRSTKLEDSAMYFCASSESGNQRHEQYFGPGTRLTVT.

This clone was observed a few times. The V gene is TRBV7-9, the J gene TRBJ2-5; TRBD2 is a possible D gene (5 bases). Trimming stripped 2 bases from V and 3 bases from J, with 7 bases between. Germline V gene lookup returns CDR1 SEHNR and CDR2 FQNEAQ (reference sequence). There are 13 residues in the CDR3. CDR3 coding DNA: TGTGCCAGCAGCTTATACGGGGAAGAGACCCAGTACTTC. Translation gives CASSLYGEETQYF.

This clone occurred a few times. A much larger clone differs by one base, so this may be a read error. The sample contains more than one DNA sequence encoding this CDR3. V gene TRBV12-3 or TRBV12-4 combines with J gene TRBJ2-2; D gene uncertain. The CDR3 runs to 13 residues. The CDR3 spells CASKGTNTGELFF. The CDR3 coding sequence is TGCGCCAGCAAGGGTACTAACACCGGGGAGCTGTTTTTT.

In this sample, this clone turned up once. The J gene is TRBJ2-7, the V gene TRBV7-8; no clear D. Trimming removed 3 bases at V and 7 bases at J, with 22 bases between. This CDR3 contains 16 residues. Looked up from germline, CDR1 is SGHVS and CDR2 is FQNEAQ. This CDR3 reads CASSFHLPRVRREQYF. For the CDR3, the DNA is TGTGCCAGCAGCTTCCATCTTCCAAGGGTTAGGCGGGAGCAGTACTTC.

CDR3 protein: CASMDRVFYEQYF. As DNA, the CDR3 is TGTGCCAGCATGGACAGGGTGTTCTACGAGCAGTACTTC. V usage is TRBV2 and J usage is TRBJ2-7; 8 bases line up with TRBD1. Trimming at V came to 7 bases and at J to 3 bases, leaving 5 bases not matched to a gene. The CDR3 sequence is 13 residues long. Per the germline V gene, CDR1 is SNHLY and CDR2 is FYNNEI. The full variable domain, rest sourced from reference TRBV2 and TRBJ2-7, is EPEVTQTPSHQVTQMGQEVILRCVPISNHLYFYWYRQILGQKVEFLVSFYNNEISEKSEIFDDQFSVERPDGSNFTLKIRSTKLEDSAMYFCASMDRVFYEQYFGPGTRLTVT.

The chain links TRBV7-9 to TRBJ2-7; D possibly matches TRBD1 or TRBD2 (5 bases each). Germline CDR1 SEHNR, CDR2 FQNEAQ (reference sequence). CDR3 length: 14 residues. V was clipped by 5 bases and J by 6 bases, with 17 bases between them. The CDR3 region has the DNA TGTGCCAGCAGCGGGACCGGGACGTTGTCCGAGCAGTACTTC. It yields the protein CASSGTGTLSEQYF.

This clone was seen a handful of times. A much larger clone lies a single base off, so this may be a read error. Distinct nucleotide sequences in the sample also encode this CDR3. The V call is TRBV29-1, the J call TRBJ2-2; no clear D gene. Germline V CDR1 and CDR2: SQVTM, ANQGSEA. The CDR3 runs 10 residues. Between the trimmed V and J ends, which lost 6 bases and 6 bases, there was a span of 5 bases. The CDR3 nucleotides are TGCAGCGTCGAGGCCGGGGAGCTGTTTTTT. It is translated as CSVEAGELFF.

This clone has more than one count but fewer than ten. This chain connects TRBV6-4 to TRBJ2-2; D may be TRBD1 (5 bases). Trimming stripped 6 bases from V and 3 bases from J, with 14 bases between. CDR1 is MRHNA and CDR2 is SNTAGT in the germline V gene. This CDR3 contains 15 residues. This chain's CDR3 is CASSVGEKDTGELFF. The CDR3 nucleotides are TGTGCCAGCAGCGTAGGGGAAAAAGACACCGGGGAGCTGTTTTTT.